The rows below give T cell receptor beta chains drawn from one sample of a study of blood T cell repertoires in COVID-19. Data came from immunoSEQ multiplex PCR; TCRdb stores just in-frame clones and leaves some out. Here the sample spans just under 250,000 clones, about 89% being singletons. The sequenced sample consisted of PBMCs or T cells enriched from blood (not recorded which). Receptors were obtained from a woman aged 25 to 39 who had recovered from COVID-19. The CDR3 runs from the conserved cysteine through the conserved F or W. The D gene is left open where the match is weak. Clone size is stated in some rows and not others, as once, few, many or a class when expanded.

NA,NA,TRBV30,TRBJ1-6,TGTGCCTGGAGTGTACAAGGGGCCCATTCACCCCTCCACTTT,CAWSVQGAHSPLHF
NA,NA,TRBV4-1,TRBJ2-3,TGCGCCAGCAGCCAGCAAACAGGGTTTACCACAGATACGCAGTATTTT,CASSQQTGFTTDTQYF
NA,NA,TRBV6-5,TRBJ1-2,TGTGCCAGCAGCCCACCGGGGGGGTATGGCTACACCTTC,CASSPPGGYGYTF
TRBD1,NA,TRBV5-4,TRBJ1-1,TGTGCCAGCAGCAGGGACAGGGAAGACACTGAAGCTTTCTTT,CASSRDREDTEAFF
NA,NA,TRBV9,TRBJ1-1,TGTGCCAGCAGCGTAGTTACGCAGATGACTGAAGCTTTCTTT,CASSVVTQMTEAFF
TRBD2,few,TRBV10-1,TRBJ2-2,TGCGCCAGCAGTGACCCCTTTAGCGGGCATGGGGACACCGGGGAGCTGTTTTTT,CASSDPFSGHGDTGELFF
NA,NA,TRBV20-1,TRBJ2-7,TGCAGTGCTAGTGGTAGCGGAGACTCCTACGAGCAGTACTTC,CSASGSGDSYEQYF
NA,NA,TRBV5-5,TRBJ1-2,TGTGCCAGCAGCTTGCGGGACAATTACTATGGCTACACCTTC,CASSLRDNYYGYTF
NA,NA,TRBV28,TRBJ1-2,TGTGCCAGCAGTCGGGGAGGGGGTTCTGGCTACACCTTC,CASSRGGGSGYTF
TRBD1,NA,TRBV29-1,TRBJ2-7,TGCAGCGCCGTGGGGACAGGCGCCTACGAGCAGTACTTC,CSAVGTGAYEQYF
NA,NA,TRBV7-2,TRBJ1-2,TGTGCCAGCAGCTTAGATCCAGGGCAAGGCTACACCTTC,CASSLDPGQGYTF
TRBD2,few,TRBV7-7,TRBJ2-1,TGTGCTAGAAGGGCGGGAGCGGAACTGAAGAGGAATGAGCAGTTCTTC,CARRAGAELKRNEQFF